This T cell receptor beta chain is from a study of OX40 agonist ivuxolimab in advanced cancers. Study at large: The patients' treatment was ivuxolimab, an agonistic anti-OX40 (CD134) antibody. Three patients, one with hepatocellular carcinoma and two with cutaneous melanoma, achieved partial responses. Points from the study as a whole: With doses of 0.1-3.0 mg/kg, partial responders showed among the lowest clonal expansion.

In the case of this clone: Its antigen is as yet unknown.

Libraries were prepared by immunoSEQ multiplex PCR; TCRdb keeps only in-frame clonotypes and omits some of them. This sample has 95,000 to 150,000 clones, with 80% to 95% found just once. This CDR3 is 13 amino acids long. V was clipped by 7 bases and J by 5 bases, with 12 bases between them. Germline V CDR1 and CDR2: MNHEY, SVGAGI. The sample consisted of CD4+ or CD8+ T cells sorted from blood, taken in a trial of the OX40 agonist ivuxolimab. The clonotype comes from an adult with an advanced solid tumor such as melanoma, head and neck, liver or kidney cancer. The V and J genes are TRBV6-5 and TRBJ2-1; D is possibly TRBD1 (5 bases). The CDR3 nucleotides are TGTGCCAGCACAGGGTTACACCACAATGAGCAGTTCTTC. Residues: CASTGLHHNEQFF.